One sample yielded the 26 T cell receptor beta chains listed below, sequenced in a study of glioma-infiltrating T cells. The iRepertoire nested amplicon-rescue multiplex PCR amplified TCR alpha and beta CDR3s from RNA. Each CDR3 protein is one row after TCRdb ran MiXCR on the multiplex PCR reads. The sample carries approximately 120,000 distinct CDR3 sequences, around 23% recorded once. Material for sequencing was glioma tissue, nonneoplastic brain tissue, or PBMCs (not recorded which). These receptors came from a human donor with low-grade glioma or glioblastoma, undergoing nonglioma brain surgery, or in good health (not recorded which).

The chain is built from TRBV4-2 and TRBJ2-7; a weak D match, TRBD2 (6 bases). V lost 5 bases to trimming and J lost 7 bases, with 15 bases between them. Germline V gene data show CDR1 as LGHNA and CDR2 as YNFKEQ. The CDR3 loop spans 13 amino acids. For the CDR3, the DNA is TGTGCCAGCAGCACTACTAGCCGGCTGGAGCAGTACTTC. Encoded protein: CASSTTSRLEQYF.

Remarks on this clonotype: Given the absence of the conserved phenylalanine or tryptophan at the CDR3 end, a read error is likely. V gene TRBV4-1 combines with J gene TRBJ2-1, with 7 bases lining up with TRBD2. The CDR3 consists of 16 residues. Per the germline V gene, CDR1 is MGHRA and CDR2 is YSYEKL. The junction had 9 bases not matched to a gene; V was cut back by 1 base and J by 6 bases. CDR3 nucleotides: TGCGCCAGCAGCCAAGGCGTAGCGGGCCGCAGCAATGAGCAGTTCGTC. Protein sequence: CASSQGVAGRSNEQFV.

This clonotype was picked up many times. This chain joins TRBV7-2 and TRBJ2-2; the match to TRBD2 covers 11 bases. Trimming removed 5 bases from V and 4 bases from J; junction bases left unmatched: 6. CDR1 is SGHTA, CDR2 FQGNSA, per germline. The CDR3 covers 16 residues. CDR3 residues: CASSPRLAGSTGELFF. Here the CDR3 DNA reads TGTGCCAGCAGCCCCCGACTAGCGGGAAGCACCGGGGAGCTGTTTTTT.

Points on this clonotype: A much larger clonotype is one base distant, so this may be a read error. The chain carries TRBV2 and TRBJ2-5; 7 positions match TRBD1. Per the germline V gene, CDR1 is SNHLY and CDR2 is FYNNEI. The CDR3 sequence is 13 residues long. CDR3 residues: CGSSVGQQETQYF. The DNA of the CDR3 is TGTGGCAGCAGTGTGGGACAGCAAGAGACCCAGTACTTC.

This clonotype has just one count. A much larger clone differs by one base, so this may be a read error. The chain employs TRBV29-1 and TRBJ2-7; D not certain. Germline CDR1 and CDR2: SQVTM and ANQGSEA. The CDR3 is 13 residues long. Trimming took 6 bases from V and 7 from J, leaving 19 bases between them. CDR3: CSVESVSYNEQYF. CDR3 bases: TGCAGCGTCGAATCAGTTTCCTACAATGAGCAGTACTTC.

As regards this clonotype: This may stem from a read error, because a much larger clone lies one nucleotide away. The chain has TRBV4-3 and TRBJ2-3, with a weak D call TRBD1 (5 bases). The CDR3 is made up of 14 amino acids. Germline CDR1 reads LGHNA; CDR2 reads YSLEER. The DNA for the CDR3 is TGCGACAGCAGCCACCGACAGCGCACAGATACGCAGTATTTT. It encodes CDSSHRQRTDTQYF.

This clonotype was recorded many times. The chain joins TRBV6-1 to TRBJ2-7, with TRBD2 matching over 8 bases. The CDR3 spans 14 residues. With V trimmed by 6 bases and J by 3 bases, 7 bases remained unmatched. Looked up from germline, CDR1 is MNHNS and CDR2 is SASEGT. CDR3 in amino acids: CASSTGTRVYEQYF. The DNA for the CDR3 is TGTGCCAGCAGCACCGGGACTAGGGTCTACGAGCAGTACTTC.

This CDR3 is CASSSTLLEAEQYF. The CDR3 nucleotides are TGTGCCAGCAGTTCTACTCTACTAGAGGCCGAGCAGTACTTC. The chain carries TRBV12-3 or TRBV12-4 and TRBJ2-7, with D possibly TRBD2 on 5 matching bases. This CDR3 region has 14 residues. The ends were cut back, 4 bases at V and 6 bases at J, with 16 bases in the middle.

This clonotype was recorded at least ten times. The chain uses TRBV7-2 and TRBJ2-3; TRBD2 agrees at 10 bases. CDR1 SGHTA and CDR2 FQGNSA come from the germline V gene. CDR3 length: 17 amino acids. V gave up 3 bases and J gave up 9 bases; unmatched junction bases: 15. DNA of the CDR3: TGTGCCAGCAGCTTGGGCGGGGCTAGCGGGAGCCCAGGCACGCAGTATTTT. This codes for CASSLGGASGSPGTQYF.

V is TRBV7-2 and J is TRBJ2-7; D is perhaps TRBD2 (5 bases). V was trimmed by 1 base and J by 5 bases, leaving 15 bases between them. Germline V gives CDR1 SGHTA, CDR2 FQGNSA. This CDR3 region has 15 residues. The CDR3 here is CASSLVDAAVDEQYF. The CDR3 coding sequence is TGTGCCAGCAGCTTAGTCGATGCAGCGGTAGACGAGCAGTACTTC.

This clonotype was picked up a small number of times. This could be a read error, since a much larger clone is one nucleotide away. The J gene is TRBJ2-1, the V gene TRBV7-6, with D possibly being TRBD1 (7 bases). CDR1 is SGHVS, CDR2 FNYEAQ, per germline. The CDR3 is 15 amino acids. This CDR3 reads CASGSTGDGYNEQFF. DNA of the CDR3: TGTGCTAGCGGCAGCACAGGGGACGGGTACAATGAGCAGTTCTTC. The full variable domain, in which reference TRBV7-6 and TRBJ2-1 provide the parts outside the CDR3, is GAGVSQSPRYKVTKRGQDVALRCDPISGHVSLYWYRQALGQGPEFLTYFNYEAQQDKSGLPNDRFSAERPEGSISTLTIQRTEQRDSAMYRCASGSTGDGYNEQFFGPGTRLTVL.

This clonotype showed up many times. The chain combines TRBV27 with TRBJ1-1, with no clear D. The CDR3 extends over 13 amino acids. Germline values: CDR1 MNHEY, CDR2 SMNVEV (reference sequence). V gave up 3 bases and J gave up 5 bases, with 10 bases separating them. The CDR3 DNA reads as TGTGCCAGCAGTTTGTCCTTAAGGACTGAAGCTTTCTTT. This encodes CASSLSLRTEAFF.

This clonotype appeared many times. The chain employs TRBV7-9 and TRBJ2-5; D possibly corresponds to TRBD1 (7 bases). CDR3 length: 13 amino acids. Trimming left V 5 bases short and J 4 bases short, with 11 bases between. The germline gives CDR1 SEHNR, CDR2 FQNEAQ (reference sequence). The CDR3 loop is CASSQGGPETQYF. CDR3 DNA sequence: TGTGCCAGCAGCCAGGGGGGCCCAGAGACCCAGTACTTC.

This clonotype was seen at least ten times. The V call is TRBV4-1, the J call TRBJ2-1; no firm D call. The CDR3 loop spans 15 amino acids. V lost 1 base to trimming and J lost 10 bases, with 17 bases between them. Per the germline V gene, CDR1 is MGHRA and CDR2 is YSYEKL. CDR3 coding DNA: TGCGCCAGCAGCCAAGGTATTTTAAACGTGGGAGAGCAGTTCTTC. Translated, it gives CASSQGILNVGEQFF.

This chain joins TRBV3-1 and TRBJ1-3, with no clear D. The CDR3 is 15 amino acids. Germline CDR1 LGHDT, CDR2 YNNKEL (reference sequence). Deletions cut 2 bases from V and 2 bases from J, with 10 bases between. The CDR3 reads CASSQSEIPGNTIYF. CDR3 coding DNA: TGTGCCAGCAGCCAATCAGAGATCCCTGGAAACACCATATATTTT.

As concerns this clonotype: This may stem from a read error, because a much larger clone lies one nucleotide away. The chain uses TRBV14 and TRBJ2-2; 11 bases match TRBD2. V was clipped by 6 bases and J by 1 base; unmatched bases: 4. Germline lookup yields CDR1 SGHDN and CDR2 FVKESK. CDR3 size: 16 residues. The CDR3 DNA reads TGTGCCAGCAGACAGCTAGCGGGAGGGAACACCGGGGAGCTGTTTTTT. It codes for CASRQLAGGNTGELFF. Full variable domain (rest looked up from reference TRBV14 and TRBJ2-2): EAGVTQFPSHSVIEKGQTVTLRCDPISGHDNLYWYRRVMGKEIKFLLHFVKESKQDESGMPNNRFLAERTGGTYSTLKVQPAELEDSGVYFCASRQLAGGNTGELFFGEGSRLTVL.

This clonotype was counted many times. The chain carries TRBV29-1 and TRBJ2-3; D is unresolved. The CDR3 loop spans 11 amino acids. Trimming left V 4 bases short and J 2 bases short, with 4 bases between. Germline-derived CDR1 and CDR2 are SQVTM and ANQGSEA. The CDR3 DNA reads as TGCAGCGTTGGTTACACAGATACGCAGTATTTT. It is translated as CSVGYTDTQYF.

For this clonotype: This may stem from a read error, because a much larger clone lies one nucleotide away. The CDR3 DNA is TGTGCCAGCAGCCATAACCGAGACACCGGGGAGCTGTCTTTT. Translation gives CASSHNRDTGELSF. The rearrangement links TRBV3-1 to TRBJ2-2; tentative D call: TRBD2 (5 bases). Germline values: CDR1 LGHDT, CDR2 YNNKEL (reference sequence). This CDR3 has 14 residues.

V is TRBV19 and J is TRBJ2-2; 11 bases fit TRBD1. V trimming: 1 base; J trimming: 7 bases; junction bases outside the gene matches: 11. CDR3 size: 18 residues. From germline, CDR1 is LNHDA and CDR2 SQIVND (reference sequence). The CDR3 sequence: CASSIAPRDRGLIGELFF. The CDR3 DNA reads TGTGCCAGTAGTATAGCCCCCCGGGACAGGGGGTTGATCGGGGAGCTGTTTTTT.

On this clonotype: A read error is possible here, since a much larger clone lies one base away. The chain uses TRBV24-1 and TRBJ2-1; D uncertain. This CDR3 is built from 16 residues. From germline, CDR1 is KGHDR and CDR2 SFDVKD. The CDR3 bases are TGTGCCACCAGTGGTGGAGCTTTGAGCTCCTACAATGAGCAGCTCTTC. Protein: CATSGGALSSYNEQLF.

Many counts were recorded for this clonotype. The chain joins TRBV7-8 to TRBJ1-1, with no clear D. CDR3 length: 16 residues. Germline V lookup: CDR1 SGHVS, CDR2 FQNEAQ. V gave up 1 base and J gave up 0 bases, with 12 bases separating them. The CDR3 region is CASSLDTASMNTEAFF. The CDR3 DNA reads TGTGCCAGCAGCTTAGACACAGCCTCCATGAACACTGAAGCTTTCTTT.

This clonotype was seen at least ten times. This chain joins TRBV3-1 and TRBJ2-3; D call uncertain. From germline, CDR1 is LGHDT and CDR2 YNNKEL (reference sequence). The CDR3 covers 13 residues. The V gene lost 1 base and the J gene lost 4 bases, with 6 bases spanning the gap. CDR3 region: CASSQVEADTQYF. CDR3 nucleotides: TGTGCCAGCAGCCAAGTTGAAGCAGATACGCAGTATTTT.

This clonotype was observed many times. The chain is built from TRBV24-1 and TRBJ1-1; the D gene is possibly TRBD1 (5 bases). Per germline, CDR1 KGHDR and CDR2 SFDVKD. This CDR3 is 14 amino acids long. The ends were cut back, 2 bases at V and 5 bases at J, with 11 bases in the middle. The CDR3 protein is CATSDSGARTEAFF. The CDR3 DNA sequence: TGTGCCACCAGTGATTCCGGGGCACGGACTGAAGCTTTCTTT.

This clonotype was seen ten or more times. V and J are TRBV11-2 and TRBJ2-3; no firm D call. Germline V CDR1 and CDR2: SGHAT, FQNNGV. Trimming pared 1 base from V and 1 base from J, leaving 15 bases between. The CDR3 extends over 17 amino acids. CDR3 DNA: TGTGCCAGCAGCTTAGGTGGATGGGGTCGGGGCACAGATACGCAGTATTTT. Translation gives CASSLGGWGRGTDTQYF. Combining the CDR3 with reference TRBV11-2 and TRBJ2-3 gives the whole variable domain EAGVAQSPRYKIIEKRQSVAFWCNPISGHATLYWYQQILGQGPKLLIQFQNNGVVDDSQLPKDRFSAERLKGVDSTLKIQPAKLEDSAVYLCASSLGGWGRGTDTQYFGPGTRLTVL.

This clonotype came up many times. CDR3 protein: CASTPSTYEQYF. CDR3 nucleotides: TGTGCCAGCACCCCATCTACCTACGAGCAGTACTTC. The chain links TRBV3-1 to TRBJ2-7; unclear D gene. The V and J ends lost 7 bases and 2 bases respectively, with 9 bases between them. This CDR3 has 12 residues. Germline CDR1 reads LGHDT; CDR2 reads YNNKEL (reference sequence).

V gene TRBV5-1 combines with J gene TRBJ1-1; TRBD1 matches at 9 bases. CDR1 is SGHRS and CDR2 is YFSETQ in the germline V gene. V gave up 4 bases and J gave up 3 bases; unmatched junction bases: 7. The CDR3 covers 15 residues. CDR3 in DNA: TGCGCCAGCAGCCTCGGACAGGGGTGGGACACTGAAGCTTTCTTT. Translated: CASSLGQGWDTEAFF.